This record covers a single T cell receptor (beta chain). The table came from immunoSEQ multiplex PCR; TCRdb's copy has only in-frame clones and leaves some out. The data hold over 30,000 clones, with more than 70% observed a single time. This specimen comes from a study of blood T cell repertoires in COVID-19. Study as a whole: T cells, B-cell-depleted T cells, or PBMCs provided the cDNA or gDNA that served as material.

The germline gives CDR1 MGHRA, CDR2 YSYEKL. J was trimmed by 7 bases and V by 0 bases; bases with no gene match: 12. This CDR3 spans 17 amino acids. The sequence derives from a human donor in a cohort sampled during active COVID-19. Sequencing was carried out using peripheral blood. The chain links TRBV4-1 to TRBJ2-7; 10 bases line up with TRBD2. CDR3 coding DNA: TGCGCCAGCAGCCAAGATTCTAGCGGGAGCGTAATGAAAGAGCAGTACTTC. It is translated as CASSQDSSGSVMKEQYF.